This TCR beta chain emerged from a study of T-cell reconstitution after alpha-beta-depleted transplantation in children. In the case of this clonotype: Its target is unknown.

Library preparation (for TCRbeta) was performed with unique molecular identifiers. TCRdb used MiXCR to reprocess the PCR reads, holding one entry per CDR3 protein. The sample yields fewer than 750,000 distinct CDR3 sequences, 27% seen once. The CDR3 consists of 15 residues. V shed 0 bases and J shed 3 bases, with 12 bases lying between them. CDR1 and CDR2 (germline): SGHRS, YFSETQ. Regarding the study as a whole: Once a year had passed after transplant, T-cell counts and diversity came mostly from newly produced T cells.

The sequence was collected from a boy less than two years old with Wiskott-Aldrich syndrome, due to receive a stem cell transplant. This chain joins TRBV5-1 and TRBJ1-1; D may be TRBD1 (6 bases). Sequenced here: PBMCs, sampled before TCRalphabeta/CD19-depleted stem cell transplant. The CDR3: CASSLVSGEYTEAFF. The CDR3 nucleotides are TGCGCCAGCAGCTTGGTGTCAGGGGAGTACACTGAAGCTTTCTTT.